The following is a TCR beta chain sequence with its context. The data stem from a study of cytomegalovirus exposure and HLA in healthy donors. The primer mix had 60 Vbeta and 13 Jbeta primers. Generated by immunoSEQ multiplex PCR, the TCRdb table keeps only in-frame clones and is missing some. The sample shows approximately 160,000 clones, roughly 79% of them seen only once. Sequencing was performed on PBMCs. The sequence derives from a woman aged 40 to 50 in good health and CMV-seronegative.

CDR3 sequence: CASSVGDILLSGELFF. The CDR3 nucleotides read TGTGCCAGCAGCGTCGGGGACATTCTTTTATCCGGGGAGCTGTTTTTT. J is TRBJ2-2 and V is TRBV9; weak D call: TRBD1 (6 bases). V was shortened by 2 bases and J by 6 bases, with 17 bases between the two germline ends. Germline V gene data show CDR1 as SGDLS and CDR2 as YYNGEE. The CDR3 has 16 amino acids.